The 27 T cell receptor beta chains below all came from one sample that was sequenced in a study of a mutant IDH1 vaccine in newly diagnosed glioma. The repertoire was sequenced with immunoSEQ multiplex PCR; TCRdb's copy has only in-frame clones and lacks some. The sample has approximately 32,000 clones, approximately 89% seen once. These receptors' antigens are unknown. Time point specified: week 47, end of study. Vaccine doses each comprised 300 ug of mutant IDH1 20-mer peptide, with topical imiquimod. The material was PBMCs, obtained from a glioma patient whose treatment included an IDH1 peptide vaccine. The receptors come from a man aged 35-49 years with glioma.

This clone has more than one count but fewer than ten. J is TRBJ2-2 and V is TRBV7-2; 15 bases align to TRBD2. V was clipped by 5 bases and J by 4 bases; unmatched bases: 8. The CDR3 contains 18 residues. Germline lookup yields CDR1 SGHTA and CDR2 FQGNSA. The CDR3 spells CASSPGLAGGTVTGELFF. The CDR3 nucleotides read TGTGCCAGCAGCCCGGGACTAGCGGGGGGTACGGTCACCGGGGAGCTGTTTTTT.

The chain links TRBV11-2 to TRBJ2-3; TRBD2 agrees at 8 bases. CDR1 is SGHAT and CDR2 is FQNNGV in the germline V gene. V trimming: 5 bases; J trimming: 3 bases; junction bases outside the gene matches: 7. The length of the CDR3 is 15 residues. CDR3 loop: CASSVPGLGTDTQYF. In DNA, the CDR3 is TGTGCCAGCAGCGTACCGGGACTAGGAACAGATACGCAGTATTTT.

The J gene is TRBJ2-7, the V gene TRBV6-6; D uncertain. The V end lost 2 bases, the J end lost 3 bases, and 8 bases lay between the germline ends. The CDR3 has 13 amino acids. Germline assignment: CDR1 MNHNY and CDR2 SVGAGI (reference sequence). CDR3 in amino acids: CASSYVRIYEQYV. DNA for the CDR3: TGTGCCAGCAGTTACGTAAGAATCTACGAGCAGTACGTC.

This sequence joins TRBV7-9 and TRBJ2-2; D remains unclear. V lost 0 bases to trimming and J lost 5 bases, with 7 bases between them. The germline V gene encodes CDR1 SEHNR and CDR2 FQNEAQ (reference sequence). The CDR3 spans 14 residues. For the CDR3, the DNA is TGTGCCAGCAGCTTAGCTCCGGATACCGGGGAGCTGTTTTTT. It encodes CASSLAPDTGELFF. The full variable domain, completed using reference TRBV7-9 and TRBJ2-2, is DTGVSQNPRHKITKRGQNVTFRCDPISEHNRLYWYRQTLGQGPEFLTYFQNEAQLEKSRLLSDRFSAERPKGSFSTLEIQRTEQGDSAMYLCASSLAPDTGELFFGEGSRLTVL.

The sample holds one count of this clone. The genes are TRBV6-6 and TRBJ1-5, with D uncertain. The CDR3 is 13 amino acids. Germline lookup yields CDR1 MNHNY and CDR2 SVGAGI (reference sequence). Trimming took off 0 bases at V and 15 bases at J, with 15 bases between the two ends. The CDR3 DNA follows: TGTGCCAGCAGTTACTCGGTGAGGTCTTCCCGGCATTTT. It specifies CASSYSVRSSRHF.

CDR3 nucleotide sequence: TGTGCCAGCAAAAAATCCTACGAGCAGTACTTC. Its protein product is CASKKSYEQYF. The rearrangement joins TRBV28 to TRBJ2-7; no firm D call. CDR1 and CDR2 (germline): MDHEN, SYDVKM. Deletions cut 7 bases from V and 1 base from J, with 5 bases between. The CDR3 is made up of 11 amino acids.

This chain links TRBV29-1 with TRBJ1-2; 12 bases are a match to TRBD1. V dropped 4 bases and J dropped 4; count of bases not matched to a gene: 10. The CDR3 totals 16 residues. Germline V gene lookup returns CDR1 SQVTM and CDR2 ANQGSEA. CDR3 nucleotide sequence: TGCAGCGTTGTTGGGGACAGGGGGCGAGTAGGCTATGGCTACACCTTC. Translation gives CSVVGDRGRVGYGYTF.

The CDR3, as DNA: TGTGCCAGCTCACCCCTTCCGGGGGGGGCATGGACCTACGAGCAGTACTTC. It yields the protein CASSPLPGGAWTYEQYF. The chain has TRBV18 and TRBJ2-7; 8 nucleotides align to TRBD2. Trimming at V came to 3 bases and at J to 2 bases, leaving 12 bases not matched to a gene. This CDR3 spans 17 amino acids. Germline V gene lookup returns CDR1 KGHSH and CDR2 LQKENI.

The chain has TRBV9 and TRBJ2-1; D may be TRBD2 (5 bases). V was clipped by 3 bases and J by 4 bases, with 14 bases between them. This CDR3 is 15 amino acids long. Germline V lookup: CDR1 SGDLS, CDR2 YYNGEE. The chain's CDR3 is CASSAQAATYNEQFF. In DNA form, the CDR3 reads TGTGCCAGCAGCGCGCAAGCGGCGACTTACAATGAGCAGTTCTTC. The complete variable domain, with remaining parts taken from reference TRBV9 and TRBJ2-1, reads DSGVTQTPKHLITATGQRVTLRCSPRSGDLSVYWYQQSLDQGLQFLIQYYNGEERAKGNILERFSAQQFPDLHSELNLSSLELGDSALYFCASSAQAATYNEQFFGPGTRLTVL.

In DNA, the CDR3 is TGTGCCAGCAGCTTCTTTGAAAGGGCGGGTGAAAAACTGTTTTTT. Translated: CASSFFERAGEKLFF. V and J are TRBV7-9 and TRBJ1-4, with unresolved D. CDR1 is SEHNR, CDR2 FQNEAQ, per germline (reference sequence). The germline V and J ends were trimmed by 3 bases and 7 bases, with 15 bases remaining between them. The CDR3 covers 15 residues.

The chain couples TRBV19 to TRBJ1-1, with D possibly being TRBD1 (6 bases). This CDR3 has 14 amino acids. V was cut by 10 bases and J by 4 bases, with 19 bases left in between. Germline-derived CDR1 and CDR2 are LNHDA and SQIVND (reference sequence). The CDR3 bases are TGTGCCACCGTACGGGGGGCGCGAGGCACTGAAGCTTTCTTT. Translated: CATVRGARGTEAFF.

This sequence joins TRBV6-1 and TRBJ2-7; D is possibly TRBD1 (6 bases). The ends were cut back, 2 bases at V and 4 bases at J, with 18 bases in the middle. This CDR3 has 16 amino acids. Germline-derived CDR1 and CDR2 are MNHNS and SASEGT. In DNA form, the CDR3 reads TGTGCCAGCAGTGAATTAACAGGGATTGAAGGTTACGAGCAGTACGTC. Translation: CASSELTGIEGYEQYV.

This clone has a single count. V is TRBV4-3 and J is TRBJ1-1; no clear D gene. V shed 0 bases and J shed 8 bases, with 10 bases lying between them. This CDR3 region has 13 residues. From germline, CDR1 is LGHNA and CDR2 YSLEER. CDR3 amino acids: CASSQDRSREAFF. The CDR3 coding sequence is TGCGCCAGCAGCCAAGATCGGTCACGCGAAGCTTTCTTT.

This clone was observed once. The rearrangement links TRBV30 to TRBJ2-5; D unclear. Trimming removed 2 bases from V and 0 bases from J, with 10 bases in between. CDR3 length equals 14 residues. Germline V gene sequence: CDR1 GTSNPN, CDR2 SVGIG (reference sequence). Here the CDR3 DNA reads TGTGCCTGGAGTAGGGTGGCGTACCAAGAGACCCAGTACTTC. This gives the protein CAWSRVAYQETQYF.

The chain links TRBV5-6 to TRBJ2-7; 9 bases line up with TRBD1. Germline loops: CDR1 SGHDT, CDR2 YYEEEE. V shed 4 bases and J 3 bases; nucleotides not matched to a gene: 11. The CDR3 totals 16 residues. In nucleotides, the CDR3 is TGTGCCAGCAGCCCGGACAGGGGCCGTGATATCTACGAGCAGTACTTC. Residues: CASSPDRGRDIYEQYF.

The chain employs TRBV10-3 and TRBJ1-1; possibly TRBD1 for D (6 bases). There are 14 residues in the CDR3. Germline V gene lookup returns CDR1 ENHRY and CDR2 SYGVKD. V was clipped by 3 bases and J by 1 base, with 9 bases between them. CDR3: CAISDSGANTEAFF. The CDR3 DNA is TGTGCCATCAGTGATTCAGGGGCGAACACTGAAGCTTTCTTT.

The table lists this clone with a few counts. The CDR3 coding sequence is TGTGCCAGCAGCCGGACCCTGGGGGAGACCCAGTACTTC. Translated: CASSRTLGETQYF. The chain recombines TRBV6-4 with TRBJ2-5; no definite D call. Germline V gives CDR1 MRHNA, CDR2 SNTAGT. This CDR3 comprises 13 residues. V was pared by 6 bases and J by 5 bases, with 13 bases between.

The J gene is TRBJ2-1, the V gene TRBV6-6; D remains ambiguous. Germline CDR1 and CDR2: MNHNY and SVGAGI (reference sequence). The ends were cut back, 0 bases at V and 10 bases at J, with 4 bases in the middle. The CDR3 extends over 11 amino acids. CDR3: CASSYSKEQFF. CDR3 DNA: TGTGCCAGCAGTTACTCGAAGGAGCAGTTCTTC.

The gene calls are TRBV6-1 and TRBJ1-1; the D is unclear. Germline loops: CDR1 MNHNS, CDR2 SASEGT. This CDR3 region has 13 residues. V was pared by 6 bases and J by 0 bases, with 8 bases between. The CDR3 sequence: CASRVLMNTEAFF. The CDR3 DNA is TGTGCCAGCAGGGTCTTGATGAACACTGAAGCTTTCTTT.

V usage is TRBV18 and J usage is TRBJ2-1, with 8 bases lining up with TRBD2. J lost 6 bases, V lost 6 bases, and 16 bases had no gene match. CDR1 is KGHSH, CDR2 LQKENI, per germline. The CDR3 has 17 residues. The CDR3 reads CASSSQNPGGAGNEQFF. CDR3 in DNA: TGTGCCAGCTCGTCGCAAAATCCCGGGGGGGCAGGCAATGAGCAGTTCTTC.

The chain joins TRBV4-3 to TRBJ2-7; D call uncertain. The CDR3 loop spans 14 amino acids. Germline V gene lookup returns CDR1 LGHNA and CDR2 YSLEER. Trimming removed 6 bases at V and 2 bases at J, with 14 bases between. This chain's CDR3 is CASSPSPSAYEQYF. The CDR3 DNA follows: TGCGCCAGCAGTCCGTCCCCCTCAGCCTACGAGCAGTACTTC.

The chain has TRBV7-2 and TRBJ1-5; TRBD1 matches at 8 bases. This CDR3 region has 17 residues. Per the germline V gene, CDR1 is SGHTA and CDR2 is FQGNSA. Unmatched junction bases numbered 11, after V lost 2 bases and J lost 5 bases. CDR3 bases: TGTGCCAGCAGCTTACAACAGGGGGGAAGGCCAGATCAGCCCCAGCATTTT. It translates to CASSLQQGGRPDQPQHF.

The CDR3 nucleotides are TGTGCCAGTGGCCGGAGCTCTGGGGCCAACGTCCTGACTTTC. Protein sequence: CASGRSSGANVLTF. The chain joins TRBV19 to TRBJ2-6, with unresolved D. V lost 8 bases and J 0 bases, leaving 8 bases between the germline ends. The CDR3 is made up of 14 amino acids. Looked up from germline, CDR1 is LNHDA and CDR2 is SQIVND (reference sequence).

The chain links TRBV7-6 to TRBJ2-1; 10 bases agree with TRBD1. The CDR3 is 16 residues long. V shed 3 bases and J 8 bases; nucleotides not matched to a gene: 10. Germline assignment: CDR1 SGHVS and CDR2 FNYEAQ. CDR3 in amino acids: CASSFLGTGAYDEQFF. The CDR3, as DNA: TGTGCCAGCAGCTTTCTTGGGACAGGGGCGTACGATGAGCAGTTCTTC.

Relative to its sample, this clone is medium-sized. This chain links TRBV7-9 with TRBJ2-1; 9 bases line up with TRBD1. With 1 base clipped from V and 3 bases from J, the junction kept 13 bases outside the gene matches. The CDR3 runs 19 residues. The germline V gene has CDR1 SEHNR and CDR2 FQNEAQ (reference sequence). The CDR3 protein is CASSLGDRVEGLGYNEQFF. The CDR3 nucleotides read TGTGCCAGCAGCTTAGGGGACAGGGTGGAGGGTTTAGGCTACAATGAGCAGTTCTTC.

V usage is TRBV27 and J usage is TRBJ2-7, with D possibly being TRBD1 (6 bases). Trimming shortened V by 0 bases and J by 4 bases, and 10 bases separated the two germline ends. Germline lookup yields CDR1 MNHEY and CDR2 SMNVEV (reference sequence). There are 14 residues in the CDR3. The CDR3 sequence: CASSLSLGGYEQYF. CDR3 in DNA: TGTGCCAGCAGTTTATCACTAGGGGGATACGAGCAGTACTTC.

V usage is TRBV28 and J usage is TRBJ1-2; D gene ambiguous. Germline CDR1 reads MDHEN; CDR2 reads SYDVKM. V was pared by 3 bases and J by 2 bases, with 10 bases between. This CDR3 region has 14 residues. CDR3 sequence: CASSFLLVNYGYTF. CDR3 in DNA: TGTGCCAGCAGTTTTCTCCTGGTAAACTATGGCTACACCTTC.